The 7 T cell receptor beta chains reported below all come from one sample, sequenced in a study of blood T cell repertoires in COVID-19. Clones were read by immunoSEQ multiplex PCR, and TCRdb kept only the in-frame ones, dropping some. The data show about 260,000 clones, 85% to 90% seen once. The sample consisted of PBMCs or T cells enriched from blood (not recorded which). These receptors all stem from a woman aged 18-29 years who had recovered from COVID-19.

The chain joins TRBV4-1 to TRBJ1-5; tentatively, D is TRBD1 (5 bases). The germline V and J ends were trimmed by 3 bases and 3 bases, with 9 bases remaining between them. In germline, CDR1 is MGHRA, CDR2 YSYEKL. There are 14 residues in the CDR3. The DNA for the CDR3 is TGCGCCAGCAGCCAGTCGACAGTCAATCAGCCCCAGCATTTT. This codes for CASSQSTVNQPQHF.

The chain uses TRBV18 and TRBJ2-3, with TRBD1 identical over 10 bases. Trimming removed 4 bases from V and 6 bases from J; junction bases left unmatched: 7. Per the germline V gene, CDR1 is KGHSH and CDR2 is LQKENI. This CDR3 comprises 15 residues. In nucleotides, the CDR3 is TGTGCCAGCTCACTGGACAGGGGGTCGGATGATACGCAGTATTTT. Protein: CASSLDRGSDDTQYF.

The chain recombines TRBV29-1 with TRBJ1-1, with D possibly being TRBD1 (5 bases). Germline assignment: CDR1 SQVTM and CDR2 ANQGSEA. The CDR3 loop spans 12 amino acids. V was trimmed by 6 bases and J by 4 bases, leaving 12 bases between them. In nucleotides, the CDR3 is TGCAGCGTCACTGGGGGGTTCACTGAAGCTTTCTTT. It yields the protein CSVTGGFTEAFF.

The chain combines TRBV5-1 with TRBJ2-3; TRBD1 matches at 7 bases. The germline gives CDR1 SGHRS, CDR2 YFSETQ. J gave up 2 bases and V 2 bases, and 5 bases lay outside the gene matches. The CDR3 spans 15 residues. The CDR3 loop is CASSLYRGDTDTQYF. The CDR3 DNA follows: TGCGCCAGCAGCTTATACAGGGGTGACACAGATACGCAGTATTTT.

This chain uses TRBV16 with TRBJ2-7; no definite D call. The CDR3 consists of 12 residues. Germline V gives CDR1 KGHSY, CDR2 FQNENV. V lost 1 base, J lost 4 bases, and 5 bases lay in between. CDR3 coding DNA: TGTGCCAGCAGCCAATACGGGTACGAGCAGTACTTC. Translating gives CASSQYGYEQYF.

This sequence joins TRBV9 and TRBJ1-2; D call uncertain. The ends were cut back, 0 bases at V and 6 bases at J, with 12 bases in the middle. This CDR3 contains 14 residues. CDR1 is SGDLS and CDR2 is YYNGEE in the germline V gene. CDR3 loop: CASSVDGLSHGYTF. CDR3 nucleotides: TGTGCCAGCAGCGTAGACGGTCTTTCCCATGGCTACACCTTC.

V and J are TRBV7-9 and TRBJ2-3, with TRBD1 matching 7 bases. CDR1 is SEHNR and CDR2 is FQNEAQ in the germline V gene (reference sequence). The V gene end was trimmed by 8 bases and the J gene end by 5 bases; junction bases not matched to a gene: 7. The CDR3 contains 13 residues. The CDR3 region is CASGLDRQDTQYF. CDR3 bases: TGTGCCAGCGGTTTGGACAGGCAAGATACGCAGTATTTT.